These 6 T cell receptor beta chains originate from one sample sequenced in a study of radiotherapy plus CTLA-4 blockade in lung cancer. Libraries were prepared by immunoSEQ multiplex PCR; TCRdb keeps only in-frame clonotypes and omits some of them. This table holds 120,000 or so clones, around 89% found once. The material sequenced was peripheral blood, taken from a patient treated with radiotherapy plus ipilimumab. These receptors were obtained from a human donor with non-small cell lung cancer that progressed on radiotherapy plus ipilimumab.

This CDR3 is CAISSGTDLETQYF. The CDR3 region has the DNA TGTGCCATCAGTAGCGGGACCGATTTGGAGACCCAGTACTTC. This chain joins TRBV10-3 and TRBJ2-5; 7 bases match TRBD2. V lost 5 bases and J lost 5; bases outside the gene matches: 8. This CDR3 contains 14 residues. Germline CDR1 ENHRY, CDR2 SYGVKD.

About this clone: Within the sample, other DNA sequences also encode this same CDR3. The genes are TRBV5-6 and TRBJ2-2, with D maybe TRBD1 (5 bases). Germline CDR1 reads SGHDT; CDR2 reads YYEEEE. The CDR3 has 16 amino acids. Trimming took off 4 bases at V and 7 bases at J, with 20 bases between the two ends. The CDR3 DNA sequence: TGTGCCAGCAGCCTAGGGGTCGGAGTTGGTTACGGGGAGCTGTTTTTT. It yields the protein CASSLGVGVGYGELFF.

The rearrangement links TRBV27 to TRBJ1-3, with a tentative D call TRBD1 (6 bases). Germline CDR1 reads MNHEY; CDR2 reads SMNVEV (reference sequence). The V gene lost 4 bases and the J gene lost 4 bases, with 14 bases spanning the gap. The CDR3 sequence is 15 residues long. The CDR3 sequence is CASSSYGGRGNTIYF. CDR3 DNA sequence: TGTGCCAGCAGTTCCTACGGGGGGCGCGGAAACACCATATATTTT.

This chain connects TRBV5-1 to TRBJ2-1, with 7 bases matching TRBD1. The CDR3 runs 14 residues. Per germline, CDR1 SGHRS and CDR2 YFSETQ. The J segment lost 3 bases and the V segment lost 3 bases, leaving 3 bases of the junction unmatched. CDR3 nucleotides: TGCGCCAGCAGCTACCGGGACAGCTACAATGAGCAGTTCTTC. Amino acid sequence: CASSYRDSYNEQFF.

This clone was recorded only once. For the CDR3, the DNA is TGTGCCAGTAGTGAGGGAATAAGACAGGTAGGTAGGAGTGAGCAGTTCTTC. It is translated as CASSEGIRQVGRSEQFF. J is TRBJ2-1 and V is TRBV19, with a tentative D call TRBD1 (6 bases). This CDR3 is built from 17 residues. Germline lookup yields CDR1 LNHDA and CDR2 SQIVND (reference sequence). V lost 5 bases, J lost 9 bases, and 26 bases lay in between.

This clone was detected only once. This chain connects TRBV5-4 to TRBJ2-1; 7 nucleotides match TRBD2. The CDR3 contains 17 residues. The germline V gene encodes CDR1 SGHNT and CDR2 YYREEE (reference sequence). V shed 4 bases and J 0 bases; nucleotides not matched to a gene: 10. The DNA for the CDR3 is TGTGCCAGCAGCCACACCTTACTAGCGTCCTCCTACAATGAGCAGTTCTTC. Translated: CASSHTLLASSYNEQFF.